The TCR beta chain described here comes from a study of radiation and T cells in renal cell carcinoma. Study-wide results and limits: Top tumor clonotypes rose in blood 2 weeks post-radiation, then contracted.

This clone was seen once. Its specificity is unknown. Clones were read by immunoSEQ multiplex PCR, and TCRdb kept only the in-frame ones, dropping some. The repertoire holds about 83,000 clones, with approximately 87% as singletons. Described time point: blood 4 weeks post-SBRT, at nephrectomy. Stated treatment: 15 Gy SBRT to primary tumor, nephrectomy 4 weeks later. Radiation-treated patients gave blood at baseline, week 2 and week 4. The receptor comes from a woman aged 55 to 70 with renal cell carcinoma. Sequenced here: blood, sampled from a patient whose treatment included radiotherapy and nephrectomy.

In DNA form, the CDR3 reads TGTGCCAGCAGCCGGGACGGGACTACTGAAGATACGCAGTATTTT. It is translated as CASSRDGTTEDTQYF. The chain uses TRBV11-2 and TRBJ2-3; 7 positions match TRBD2. Trimming cost V 5 bases and J 5 bases; bases outside gene matches: 10. The CDR3 sequence is 15 residues long. CDR1 and CDR2 from the germline V gene are SGHAT and FQNNGV.